This T cell receptor (beta chain) was captured in a study of cytomegalovirus exposure and HLA in healthy donors. It was with 60 Vbeta and 13 Jbeta primers that the PCR ran. TCRdb keeps only in-frame clones here, not all; method: immunoSEQ multiplex PCR. The repertoire consists of around 100,000 clones, with 70% occurring once and the leading ten covering roughly a tenth. The study, taken as a whole, reports: A later examination showed that TCR association rates differed by HLA locus, with DRB1 most and HLA-C fewest.

For this clone: Its antigen is not known.

The receptor was isolated from a man aged 35 to 55 in good health and CMV-seropositive. The sample comprised PBMCs.

The CDR3 here is CASSPPRGAGSSNYGYTF. CDR3 DNA: TGTGCCAGCAGCCCCCCGCGGGGCGCGGGGTCTTCTAACTATGGCTACACCTTC. The chain joins TRBV5-8 to TRBJ1-2, with D tentatively TRBD1 (5 bases). Germline CDR1 reads SGHTS; CDR2 reads YDEGEE. V was cut by 4 bases and J by 0 bases, with 22 bases left in between. The CDR3 has 18 amino acids.